The rows below give T cell receptor beta chains drawn from one sample of a study of vaccination effects on CD4 cells after COVID-19. These receptors' targets are unknown. Repertoires were generated with immunoSEQ multiplex PCR, while TCRdb's copy carries only in-frame clones and drops some. The sample includes about 34,000 clones, about two thirds of them seen just once. The sequenced sample was CD4+ T cells from PBMCs cultured with a peptide pool, obtained before COVID-19 vaccination. These receptors all stem from a human donor who had a prior SARS-CoV-2 infection. CDR3s leave out the opening cysteine and the closing phenylalanine or tryptophan. Fields, in order: V gene, J gene, CDR3 protein.

V: TRBV19
J: TRBJ1-1
CDR3: ASSIEGGTEAF

V: TRBV7-2
J: TRBJ1-5
CDR3: ASSFDRGGQPQH

V: TRBV5-1
J: TRBJ2-1
CDR3: ASSLAGSYGNEQF

V: TRBV11-3
J: TRBJ1-1
CDR3: ASSLVQATYTEAF

V: TRBV24-1
J: TRBJ1-1
CDR3: ANSRGIRGLNTEAF

V: TRBV30
J: TRBJ1-3
CDR3: AWSVNGRNTIY

V: TRBV6-5
J: TRBJ1-6
CDR3: ASSYDGTGVNSPLH

V: TRBV6-2/TRBV6-3
J: TRBJ2-2
CDR3: ASSSLYNREPNTGELF

V: TRBV7-9
J: TRBJ2-3
CDR3: ASSLGQRGATDTQY

V: TRBV18
J: TRBJ2-7
CDR3: ASSLLASYEQY

V: TRBV2
J: TRBJ2-7
CDR3: ASNGPIYEQY

V: TRBV6-5
J: TRBJ2-7
CDR3: ASSYSNRGSYEQY

V: TRBV13
J: TRBJ2-2
CDR3: ASSGDKTGELF

V: TRBV5-1
J: TRBJ2-2
CDR3: ASSLTVNTGELF

V: TRBV3-1/TRBV3-2
J: TRBJ1-2
CDR3: ASSQDAGDYGYT

V: TRBV7-2
J: TRBJ2-1
CDR3: ASSPYRDYNEQF

V: TRBV30
J: TRBJ2-3
CDR3: AWSVRSLRLTDTQY

V: TRBV2
J: TRBJ1-5
CDR3: ASTEDGAFDQPQH

V: TRBV11-3
J: TRBJ2-6
CDR3: ASSLEGYGYSGANVLT

V: TRBV18
J: TRBJ2-3
CDR3: ASSPGSTDTQY

V: TRBV2
J: TRBJ1-1
CDR3: ASSAGRRAF

V: TRBV18
J: TRBJ1-5
CDR3: ASSPDRNQPQH

V: TRBV24-1
J: TRBJ2-1
CDR3: ATSDWGSRQF

V: TRBV18
J: TRBJ2-1
CDR3: ASSILSVSSYNEQF

V: TRBV7-9
J: TRBJ2-2
CDR3: ASSRGGTVNTGELF

V: TRBV6-5
J: TRBJ1-6
CDR3: ASISGGLNSPLH

V: TRBV16
J: TRBJ2-5
CDR3: ASSAGTSVLQETQY

V: TRBV4-3
J: TRBJ2-3
CDR3: ASSQDRVTDTQY

V: TRBV19
J: TRBJ1-5
CDR3: ASSIEVYILSNQPQH